Sequencing of this T cell receptor beta chain was carried out in a study of patients and donors after allogeneic stem cell transplantation. V was clipped by 6 bases and J by 3 bases, with 12 bases between them. The germline gives CDR1 MNHNY, CDR2 SVGAGI (reference sequence). The CDR3 has 14 amino acids. TCRdb re-derived calls from the RT-PCR reads in MiXCR, one entry per CDR3 protein. The repertoire consists of around 200,000 distinct CDR3 sequences, with roughly 38% occurring once and the leading ten covering around a tenth. The chain combines TRBV6-6 with TRBJ1-5, with unresolved D. The sample consisted of blood, either unsorted or a sorted T cell fraction (not recorded which). This receptor was obtained from a human donor who was either an allogeneic HSCT recipient or a stem cell or donor lymphocyte infusion donor (not recorded which). It is not recorded whose cells these are; they may come from a transplant donor. CDR3 sequence (DNA): TGTGCCAGCAGCCGCGGACTGCTCAATCAGCCCCAGCATTTT. It is translated as CASSRGLLNQPQHF.